Below are 19 T cell receptor beta chains sequenced from a single sample in a study of early T cells in non-severe SARS-CoV-2 infection. Using its own MiXCR run on the 5' RACE reads, TCRdb lists one record per CDR3 protein. The data show more than 95,000 distinct CDR3 sequences, with 16% seen just once and around 1.3% held by the top ten. The sample was whole blood. These receptors all stem from an adult who was a healthcare worker with PCR-confirmed SARS-CoV-2 infection or an uninfected control (not recorded which).

The J gene is TRBJ2-7, the V gene TRBV20-1; 9 bases are a match to TRBD1. The CDR3 is 15 residues long. J gave up 2 bases and V 3 bases, and 8 bases lay outside the gene matches. Germline assignment: CDR1 DFQATT and CDR2 SNEGSKA (reference sequence). This chain's CDR3 is CSASRRGQGTYEQYF. In DNA, the CDR3 is TGCAGTGCTAGCCGGAGGGGACAGGGCACCTACGAGCAGTACTTC.

The chain has TRBV6-5 and TRBJ1-3; D uncertain. There are 15 residues in the CDR3. Per germline, CDR1 MNHEY and CDR2 SVGAGI. V lost 4 bases to trimming and J lost 5 bases, with 15 bases between them. The chain's CDR3 is CASSFDASTRNTIYF. The CDR3 DNA follows: TGTGCCAGCAGTTTCGACGCGTCTACCAGAAACACCATATATTTT.

This clonotype appeared a few times. V gene TRBV10-3 combines with J gene TRBJ2-7; D ambiguous. V shed 3 bases and J shed 7 bases, with 7 bases lying between them. Germline lookup yields CDR1 ENHRY and CDR2 SYGVKD. The CDR3 has 11 amino acids. The CDR3 nucleotides are TGTGCCATCAGTGAATTCGGTGAGCAGTACTTC. Protein sequence: CAISEFGEQYF.

The rearrangement links TRBV9 to TRBJ2-1; D gene unclear. Germline loops: CDR1 SGDLS, CDR2 YYNGEE. The CDR3 runs to 13 residues. The V and J ends lost 7 bases and 0 bases respectively, with 8 bases between them. The CDR3 loop reads CASSASSYNEQFF. DNA for the CDR3: TGTGCCAGCTCGGCGAGCTCCTACAATGAGCAGTTCTTC.

This clonotype was seen more than once but under ten times. The chain joins TRBV4-2 to TRBJ1-4, with D perhaps matching TRBD1 (5 bases). Trimming left V 1 base short and J 8 bases short, with 17 bases between. Germline V gene lookup returns CDR1 LGHNA and CDR2 YNFKEQ. This CDR3 is 16 amino acids long. The chain's CDR3 is CASSQGGTQGEEKLFF. Written as DNA, the CDR3 is TGTGCCAGCAGCCAAGGCGGGACCCAAGGGGAGGAAAAACTGTTTTTT.

This clonotype showed up just a few times. The V and J genes are TRBV20-1 and TRBJ2-5; D ambiguous. Germline CDR1 DFQATT, CDR2 SNEGSKA (reference sequence). This CDR3 is 13 amino acids long. Trimming left V 0 bases short and J 2 bases short, with 7 bases between. This CDR3 reads CSARDPIQETQYF. The CDR3 DNA reads as TGCAGTGCTAGAGATCCTATACAAGAGACCCAGTACTTC.

The rearrangement uses TRBV4-3 and TRBJ1-4; no firm D call. This CDR3 spans 21 amino acids. Trimming pared 0 bases from V and 1 base from J, leaving 24 bases between. From germline, CDR1 is LGHNA and CDR2 YSLEER. The CDR3 bases are TGCGCCAGCAGCCAAGAAGCCAGCCGGGTCTCTAAACTCGGAACTAATGAAAAACTGTTTTTT. Translated, it gives CASSQEASRVSKLGTNEKLFF.

J is TRBJ2-1 and V is TRBV12-3 or TRBV12-4, with TRBD2 identical over 9 bases. J was trimmed by 5 bases and V by 5 bases; bases with no gene match: 7. The CDR3 length is 15 residues. The CDR3 sequence is CASSTTGTSNNEQFF. The DNA for the CDR3 is TGTGCCAGCAGTACAACCGGGACTAGCAACAATGAGCAGTTCTTC.

This clonotype came up a few times. The chain couples TRBV20-1 to TRBJ2-3; weak D call: TRBD2 (6 bases). Germline loops: CDR1 DFQATT, CDR2 SNEGSKA (reference sequence). V gave up 5 bases and J gave up 4 bases, with 16 bases separating them. CDR3 size: 14 residues. In DNA form, the CDR3 reads TGCAGTGCTCGGAGGCGTGGGGAGGCAGATACGCAGTATTTT. It encodes CSARRRGEADTQYF.

In its sample, this clonotype was seen many times. This sequence joins TRBV28 and TRBJ1-1, with 10 bases fitting TRBD1. V lost 3 bases to trimming and J lost 0 bases; unmatched junction nucleotides: 4. This CDR3 contains 16 residues. The germline V gene encodes CDR1 MDHEN and CDR2 SYDVKM. CDR3 DNA sequence: TGTGCCAGCAGTTTCGCCGGGACAGGGGTGAACACTGAAGCTTTCTTT. Translating gives CASSFAGTGVNTEAFF.

This chain uses TRBV5-4 with TRBJ2-7; unclear D gene. Trimming removed 0 bases from V and 1 base from J, with 14 bases in between. The germline V gene encodes CDR1 SGHNT and CDR2 YYREEE (reference sequence). The CDR3 extends over 16 amino acids. CDR3 region: CASSLDGLLLSYEQYF. The CDR3 DNA follows: TGTGCCAGCAGCTTGGACGGCCTGCTACTTTCCTACGAGCAGTACTTC.

This clonotype was seen only a few times. The rearrangement joins TRBV21-1 to TRBJ1-2. TRBV21-1 is recorded as a pseudogene. The CDR3 is 13 amino acids. CDR3 sequence (DNA): TGTGCCAGCCCTCGAGGACTGAACTATGGCTACACCTTC. It specifies CASPRGLNYGYTF.

V is TRBV11-2 and J is TRBJ2-3; tentatively, D is TRBD2 (5 bases). This CDR3 comprises 14 residues. Germline V lookup: CDR1 SGHAT, CDR2 FQNNGV. Deletions cut 1 base from V and 4 bases from J, with 9 bases between. The CDR3 DNA sequence: TGTGCCAGCAGCTTAGGGCTAGCATCAGATACGCAGTATTTT. This sequence encodes CASSLGLASDTQYF.

This clonotype has at least ten counts. The rearrangement joins TRBV3-1 to TRBJ1-6, with TRBD1 matching over 7 bases. Germline CDR1 reads LGHDT; CDR2 reads YNNKEL (reference sequence). The junction had 4 bases not matched to a gene; V was cut back by 6 bases and J by 5 bases. The CDR3 contains 14 residues. CDR3 in DNA: TGTGCCAGCAGTTTCGGGACAGATAATTCACCCCTCCACTTT. Amino acids: CASSFGTDNSPLHF.

This chain connects TRBV12-5 to TRBJ2-1; D gene unclear. V lost 5 bases and J 8 bases, leaving 10 bases between the germline ends. The CDR3 is made up of 12 amino acids. The germline V gene encodes CDR1 LGHNT and CDR2 FRNRAP. CDR3 nucleotides: TGTGCTAGTGGTCTTGACGGCTATGAGCAGTTCTTC. Amino acid sequence: CASGLDGYEQFF.

This clonotype came up a few times. The chain couples TRBV12-2 to TRBJ2-5; TRBD1 reflects the table's D call only, with no check against the DNA. TRBV12-2 is described as a pseudogene. There are 14 residues in the CDR3. In nucleotides, the CDR3 is TGTGTCCCGGGCAGGGTTTGCCGCCAAGAGACCCAGTACTTC. Translated: CVPGRVCRQETQYF.

This clonotype was found a few times. V usage is TRBV27 and J usage is TRBJ2-1; 7 bases map to TRBD2. The CDR3 consists of 13 residues. The germline CDR1 and CDR2 sequences are MNHEY and SMNVEV (reference sequence). V was clipped by 6 bases and J by 9 bases; unmatched bases: 8. In DNA, the CDR3 is TGTGCCAGCAGGCGGGAGACGGGGGTTGAGCAGTTCTTC. Translating it yields CASRRETGVEQFF.

This clonotype was recorded only once. V usage is TRBV6-1 and J usage is TRBJ2-3, with TRBD1 matching over 9 bases. Per germline, CDR1 MNHNS and CDR2 SASEGT. V gave up 1 base and J gave up 9 bases; unmatched junction bases: 5. This CDR3 spans 14 amino acids. The CDR3 DNA reads as TGTGCCAGCAGTGAAGTACAGGGGGCGAGGACGCAGTATTTT. Protein: CASSEVQGARTQYF.

This clonotype was observed many times. The V gene is TRBV7-6, the J gene TRBJ2-1; 8 bases align to TRBD1. The ends lost 10 bases at V and 7 bases at J; junction bases unmatched: 15. The germline V gene has CDR1 SGHVS and CDR2 FNYEAQ. The CDR3 length is 15 residues. In DNA, the CDR3 is TGTGCCACCTCGCCACGACAGGGGATTGGAAATGAGCAGTTCTTC. Translated: CATSPRQGIGNEQFF.